The rows below give T cell receptor beta chains drawn from one sample of a study of graft-versus-host responses after intestinal transplantation. The method was immunoSEQ multiplex PCR; TCRdb's version includes in-frame clones alone and lacks a portion of them. The profile covers about 120,000 clones, with approximately 95% appearing a single time and about 3.3% taken by the ten largest. These receptors lack a known antigen. The input for sequencing was unstimulated CD8+ T cells sorted from spleen or lymph node cells, taken before intestinal transplant. The receptors here all came from a human donor who received an intestinal transplant. CDR3s include the opening cysteine and the closing phenylalanine or tryptophan.

TRBV28,CASSVPGTGVQTQYF
TRBV19,CASSIVLAGGLHNEQFF
TRBV5-6,CASSLEQGPSYEQYF
TRBV9,CASSVESRDTQYF
TRBV4-1,CASSQSTGDSQPQHF
TRBV28,CASSQVGNEQFF
TRBV7-9,CASSQSRAFTSGTDTQYF
TRBV6-5,CASSPDRDEQFF
TRBV19,CASNDGAGVNEQYF
TRBV4-2,CASSQASSYEQYF
TRBV14,CASSQAGGPGGPRDEQYF
TRBV28,CASSFRLANAYEQYF
TRBV20-1,CSAYRGYTF
TRBV9,CASSVGPQGNYEQYF
TRBV27,CASSVGTGYGYTF
TRBV27,CASSLSGRAKVGELFF
TRBV28,CASVRTEAFF
TRBV4-2,CASSPTISLPRAQETQYF
TRBV27,CASSSRAVLYTYNEQFF
TRBV4-1,CASSHGQGSYEQYF
TRBV9,CASSVGGGGDNQPQHF
TRBV2,CASTPDLGNEQFF
TRBV11-2,CASSPTGGGYGYTF
TRBV29-1,CSVEDAASGRNNEQFF
TRBV2,CASTRGGPGGTEAFF
TRBV5-6,CASSLGSGANVLTF
TRBV9,CASSPSGGWKNEQYF
TRBV7-4,CASSLRGTGELFF